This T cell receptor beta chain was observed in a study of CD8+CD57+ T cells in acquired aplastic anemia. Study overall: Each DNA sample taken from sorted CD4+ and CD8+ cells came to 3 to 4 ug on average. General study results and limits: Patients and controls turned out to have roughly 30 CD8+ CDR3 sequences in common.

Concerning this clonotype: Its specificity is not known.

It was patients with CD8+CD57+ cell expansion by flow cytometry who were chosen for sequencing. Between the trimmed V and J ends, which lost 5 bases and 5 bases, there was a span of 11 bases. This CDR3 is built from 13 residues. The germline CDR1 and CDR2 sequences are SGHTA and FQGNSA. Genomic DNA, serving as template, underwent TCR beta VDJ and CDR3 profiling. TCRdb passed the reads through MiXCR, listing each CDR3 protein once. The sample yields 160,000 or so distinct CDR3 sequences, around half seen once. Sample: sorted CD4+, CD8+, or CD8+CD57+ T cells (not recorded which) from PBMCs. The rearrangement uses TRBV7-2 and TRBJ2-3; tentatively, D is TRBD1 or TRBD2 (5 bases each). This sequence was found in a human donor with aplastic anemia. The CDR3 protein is CASSPGRRDTQYF. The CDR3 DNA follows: TGTGCCAGCAGCCCGGGACGGAGAGATACGCAGTATTTT.